This T cell receptor (beta chain) was sequenced in a study of OX40 agonist ivuxolimab in advanced cancers. Notes on the research overall: Ivuxolimab was an agonistic, fully human IgG2 monoclonal antibody directed against OX40 (CD134), a costimulatory receptor. Intravenous ivuxolimab was administered to patients every 2 weeks at six dose levels: 0.01, 0.1, 0.3, 1.5, 3 and 10 mg/kg. Of the approximately 54 dose-escalation patients, hepatocellular carcinoma was present in around 19, melanoma in approximately 15, renal cell carcinoma in 9 and head and neck cancer in 9. The dose-escalation cohort was about 83% male with a mean age of 60 years, ranging from roughly 20 to 85. Patients were allowed to have had prior anti-PD-1, anti-PD-L1 or anti-CTLA-4 therapy, and around two fifths of the dose-escalation patients had been treated with checkpoint inhibitors. Partial responses were achieved by three dose-escalation patients, of whom one had hepatocellular carcinoma and two had cutaneous melanoma. Peripheral TCRbeta sequencing aimed to test whether ivuxolimab altered TCR sequence diversity and caused clonal T-cell expansion. The paper describes the monotherapy dose-escalation part (N of about 47 patients) of the phase I trial of ivuxolimab. Here is what the overall study found, with its caveats: At doses of 0.1 to 3.0 mg/kg, clonal expansion of both CD4+ and CD8+ T cells in blood was seen between baseline and week 6. After ivuxolimab, CD8+ T cells had more expanded clones than CD4+ T cells on average. Low levels of normalized T-cell clonal expansion were also seen in some patients who did not respond. Antigen specificity was not determined for the clonally expanded peripheral T cells. Partial responders in the 0.1-3.0 mg/kg groups had among the lowest normalized peripheral clonal expansion, especially among CD8+ T cells.

Notes on this clone: Its cognate antigen has yet to be identified. The input lacks base qualities; no much larger clone sits a single base away.

Genomic DNA was extracted from sorted cells for sequencing of the TCRbeta CDR3 region. The immunoSEQ Assay was used to sequence the TCRbeta CDR3 regions. TCRdb limited this immuneACCESS table to in-frame rearrangements with V and J called. A share of clones is missing; checked studies link under half to unresolved V genes, and the rest is unexplained. The sample table contains about 77,000 clones; only one count was recorded for 85% of them. More than 0.6% of the sample is in the top ten clones. The trial excluded patients who had a history of autoimmune disease or were on systemic immunosuppression. Peripheral blood for TCR sequencing was collected from all dose cohorts at baseline, on cycle 4 day 1, and on cycle 7 day 1. The samples were drawn from a first-in-human, open-label, multicenter phase I dose-escalation trial of ivuxolimab. Adults with locally advanced or metastatic head and neck squamous cell, hepatocellular, melanoma or renal cell carcinoma were enrolled in the trial. Before TCR sequencing, CD4+ T cells and CD8+ T cells were sorted from peripheral blood as separate populations.

The CDR3 sequence holds 17 residues, the cysteine and phenylalanine included. The CDR3 DNA has 51 bases and is translated from base 1. From V the trimming removes 6 bases and from J it removes 4 bases, while the gene matches leave 11 bases of the junction unaccounted for. Taken from the germline V gene (reference sequence), the CDR1 and CDR2 loops are SEHNR and FQNEAQ. The chain links TRBV7-9 with TRBJ2-3, with 12 bases in between that match TRBD1. Sample: CD4+ or CD8+ T cells sorted from blood, taken in a trial of the OX40 agonist ivuxolimab. The TCR was taken from an adult with an advanced solid tumor such as melanoma, head and neck, liver or kidney cancer. The DNA sequence follows: TGTGCCAGCAGGCAGATCCCGGGACAGGGGGCTGCAGATACGCAGTATTTT. The resulting protein is CASRQIPGQGAADTQYF. Outside the CDR3, residues come from the reference TRBV7-9 and TRBJ2-3 proteins, so the full variable domain is: DTGVSQNPRHKITKRGQNVTFRCDPISEHNRLYWYRQTLGQGPEFLTYFQNEAQLEKSRLLSDRFSAERPKGSFSTLEIQRTEQGDSAMYLCASRQIPGQGAADTQYFGPGTRLTVL.